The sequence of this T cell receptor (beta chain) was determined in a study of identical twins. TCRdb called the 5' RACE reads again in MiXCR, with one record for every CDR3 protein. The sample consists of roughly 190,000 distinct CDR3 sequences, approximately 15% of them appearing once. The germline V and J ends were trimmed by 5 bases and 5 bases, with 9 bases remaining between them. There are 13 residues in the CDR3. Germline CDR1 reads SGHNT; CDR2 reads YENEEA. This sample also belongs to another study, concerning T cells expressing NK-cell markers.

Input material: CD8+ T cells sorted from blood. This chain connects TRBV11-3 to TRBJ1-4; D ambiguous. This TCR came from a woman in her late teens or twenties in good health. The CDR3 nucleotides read TGTGCCAGCAGCCTCCGGCCCAATGAAAAACTGTTTTTT. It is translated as CASSLRPNEKLFF.